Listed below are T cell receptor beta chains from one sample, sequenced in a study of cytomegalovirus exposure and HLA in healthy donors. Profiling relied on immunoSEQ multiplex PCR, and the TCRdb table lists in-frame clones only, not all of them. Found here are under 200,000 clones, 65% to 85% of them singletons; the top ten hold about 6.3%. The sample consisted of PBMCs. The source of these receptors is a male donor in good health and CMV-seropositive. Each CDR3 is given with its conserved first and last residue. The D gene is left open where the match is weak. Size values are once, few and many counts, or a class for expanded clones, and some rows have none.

cdr3_nt: TGTGCCAGTAGCCTCGGTGGGGGGGCGTTTGGAAGCACCATATATTTT
cdr3_aa: CASSLGGGAFGSTIYF
v_call: TRBV19
j_call: TRBJ1-3
d_call: -
clone_size: -

cdr3_nt: TGTGCCAGCAGCCTCGGGAGGACTAGCACAGATACGCAGTATTTT
cdr3_aa: CASSLGRTSTDTQYF
v_call: TRBV9
j_call: TRBJ2-3
d_call: TRBD2
clone_size: -

cdr3_nt: TGCGCCAGCAGCCAAGTCGTGAGCGGGGGGAAGGTTTTCCATGAGCAGTTCTTC
cdr3_aa: CASSQVVSGGKVFHEQFF
v_call: TRBV4-1
j_call: TRBJ2-1
d_call: TRBD2
clone_size: -

cdr3_nt: TGCGCCAGCAGCCAATGGACTAGCGAGAGCTCCTACAATGAGCAGTTCTTC
cdr3_aa: CASSQWTSESSYNEQFF
v_call: TRBV4-1
j_call: TRBJ2-1
d_call: TRBD2
clone_size: -

cdr3_nt: TGTGCCAGCAGCCGAGCCGGGACAGGGGTCGGAAAACTGTTTTTT
cdr3_aa: CASSRAGTGVGKLFF
v_call: TRBV7-9
j_call: TRBJ1-4
d_call: TRBD1
clone_size: -

cdr3_nt: TGTGCCAGCAGCCCAACCGGGACAGTCAACACTGAAGCTTTCTTT
cdr3_aa: CASSPTGTVNTEAFF
v_call: TRBV7-8
j_call: TRBJ1-1
d_call: TRBD1
clone_size: -

cdr3_nt: TGTGCCAGCAGCGTAGGAGACACCGGGGAGCTGTTTTTT
cdr3_aa: CASSVGDTGELFF
v_call: TRBV9
j_call: TRBJ2-2
d_call: -
clone_size: -

cdr3_nt: TGTGCCAGCAGCTCAGACGGGACTAGCGGGAACGAGCAGTACTTC
cdr3_aa: CASSSDGTSGNEQYF
v_call: TRBV7-9
j_call: TRBJ2-7
d_call: TRBD2
clone_size: -

cdr3_nt: TGCGCCAGCAGCTCTATGGGAGCGGGACGTCGGTACAATGAGCAGTTCTTC
cdr3_aa: CASSSMGAGRRYNEQFF
v_call: TRBV5-1
j_call: TRBJ2-1
d_call: TRBD2
clone_size: -

cdr3_nt: TGTGCCAGCAGCCTTAAGACAGAGGGGGGGGAAGCTTTCTTT
cdr3_aa: CASSLKTEGGEAFF
v_call: TRBV7-9
j_call: TRBJ1-1
d_call: -
clone_size: -

cdr3_nt: TGTGCCAGCAGCCAAGTACGCGCCGGGACAGGTTTCAATGAGCAGTTCTTC
cdr3_aa: CASSQVRAGTGFNEQFF
v_call: TRBV4-2
j_call: TRBJ2-1
d_call: TRBD1
clone_size: -

cdr3_nt: TGTGCCAGCAGCTTAGGGCAGGGGTACGAGCAGTACTTC
cdr3_aa: CASSLGQGYEQYF
v_call: TRBV13
j_call: TRBJ2-7
d_call: -
clone_size: -

cdr3_nt: TGTGCCAGCGGGATTAGCGGGAGGAGCTACGAGCAGTACTTC
cdr3_aa: CASGISGRSYEQYF
v_call: TRBV7-8
j_call: TRBJ2-7
d_call: TRBD2
clone_size: -

cdr3_nt: TGTGCCAGCAGTGGGACTGAAATCTACAATGAGCAGTTCTTC
cdr3_aa: CASSGTEIYNEQFF
v_call: TRBV2
j_call: TRBJ2-1
d_call: -
clone_size: once

cdr3_nt: TGTGCCAGCAGCTCACGGACAGGGGCTAACACCGGGGAGCTGTTTTTT
cdr3_aa: CASSSRTGANTGELFF
v_call: TRBV7-3
j_call: TRBJ2-2
d_call: TRBD1
clone_size: -

cdr3_nt: TGTGCCAGCAGCGGCGGGAGGGGTTTTACAGATACGCAGTATTTT
cdr3_aa: CASSGGRGFTDTQYF
v_call: TRBV21-1
j_call: TRBJ2-3
d_call: -
clone_size: -

cdr3_nt: TGTGCCAGCAGTTTATCGAGGCCTAGCGGGAGCTACGAGCAGTACTTC
cdr3_aa: CASSLSRPSGSYEQYF
v_call: TRBV27
j_call: TRBJ2-7
d_call: TRBD2
clone_size: few

cdr3_nt: TGTGCCAGCAGCTTACGGGGGAACATGGGTTATGGCTACACCTTC
cdr3_aa: CASSLRGNMGYGYTF
v_call: TRBV5-4
j_call: TRBJ1-2
d_call: -
clone_size: -

cdr3_nt: TGTGCCGCCACCACCAGAAAAACGGGTACTGAAGCTTTCTTT
cdr3_aa: CAATTRKTGTEAFF
v_call: TRBV28
j_call: TRBJ1-1
d_call: -
clone_size: -

cdr3_nt: TGTGCCAGCAGCTTGGAGACAAGCATGAACACTGAAGCTTTCTTT
cdr3_aa: CASSLETSMNTEAFF
v_call: TRBV5-6
j_call: TRBJ1-1
d_call: -
clone_size: -

cdr3_nt: TGTGCCAGCAGCTCGCCGACTAGCGGCCTCTCTTACAATGAGCAGTTCTTC
cdr3_aa: CASSSPTSGLSYNEQFF
v_call: TRBV7-9
j_call: TRBJ2-1
d_call: TRBD2
clone_size: few

cdr3_nt: TGTGCCAGCAGCTTGGCTAGCGGGAACGGGGAGCTGTTTTTT
cdr3_aa: CASSLASGNGELFF
v_call: TRBV5-6
j_call: TRBJ2-2
d_call: TRBD2
clone_size: once

cdr3_nt: TGTGCCAGCAGTCCGGGACTAGCGGTATACGAGCAGTACTTC
cdr3_aa: CASSPGLAVYEQYF
v_call: TRBV27
j_call: TRBJ2-7
d_call: TRBD2
clone_size: -

cdr3_nt: TGTGCCAGCAGTTTAGGTCAGGGCTATCAGCCCCAGCATTTT
cdr3_aa: CASSLGQGYQPQHF
v_call: TRBV28
j_call: TRBJ1-5
d_call: -
clone_size: -

cdr3_nt: TGTGCCAGCAGTCGGACTAGCGGATACCAAGGGACCCAGTACTTC
cdr3_aa: CASSRTSGYQGTQYF
v_call: TRBV27
j_call: TRBJ2-5
d_call: TRBD2
clone_size: -

cdr3_nt: TGTGCCAGCAGCTCAGCAGGGGGCGGCGAGCAGTACTTC
cdr3_aa: CASSSAGGGEQYF
v_call: TRBV9
j_call: TRBJ2-7
d_call: TRBD1
clone_size: -